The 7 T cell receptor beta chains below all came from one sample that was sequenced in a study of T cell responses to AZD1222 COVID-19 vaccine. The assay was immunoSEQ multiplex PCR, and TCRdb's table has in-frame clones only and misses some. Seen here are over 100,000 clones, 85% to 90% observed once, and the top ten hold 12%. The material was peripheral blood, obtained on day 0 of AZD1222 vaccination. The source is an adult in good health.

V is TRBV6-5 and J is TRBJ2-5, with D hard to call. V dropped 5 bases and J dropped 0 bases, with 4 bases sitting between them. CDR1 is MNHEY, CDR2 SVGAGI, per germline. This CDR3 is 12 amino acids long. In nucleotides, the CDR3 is TGTGCCAGCAGTAGGAACCAAGAGACCCAGTACTTC. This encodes CASSRNQETQYF.

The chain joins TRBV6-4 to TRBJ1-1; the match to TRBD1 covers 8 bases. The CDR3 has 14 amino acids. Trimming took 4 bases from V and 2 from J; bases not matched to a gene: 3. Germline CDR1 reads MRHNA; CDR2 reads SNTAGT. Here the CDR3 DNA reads TGTGCCAGCAGTGTGACAGGGGCTAACACTGAAGCTTTCTTT. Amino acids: CASSVTGANTEAFF.

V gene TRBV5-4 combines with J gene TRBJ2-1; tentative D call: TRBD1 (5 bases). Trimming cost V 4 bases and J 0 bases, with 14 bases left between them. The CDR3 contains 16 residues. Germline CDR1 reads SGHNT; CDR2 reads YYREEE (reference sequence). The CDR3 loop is CASSPMKGNSYNEQFF. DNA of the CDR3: TGTGCCAGCAGCCCCATGAAGGGGAACTCCTACAATGAGCAGTTCTTC.

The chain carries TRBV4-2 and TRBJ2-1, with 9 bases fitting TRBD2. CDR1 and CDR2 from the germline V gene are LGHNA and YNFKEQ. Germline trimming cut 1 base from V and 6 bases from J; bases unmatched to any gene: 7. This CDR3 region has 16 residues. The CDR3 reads CASSQATSGFPNEQFF. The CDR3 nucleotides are TGTGCCAGCAGCCAAGCGACTAGCGGCTTTCCCAATGAGCAGTTCTTC.

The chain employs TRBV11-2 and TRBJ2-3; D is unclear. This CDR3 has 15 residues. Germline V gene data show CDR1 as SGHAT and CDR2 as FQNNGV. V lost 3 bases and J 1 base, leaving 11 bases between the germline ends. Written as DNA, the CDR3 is TGTGCCAGCAGCTTCCGGAGAAGTGGCACAGATACGCAGTATTTT. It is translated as CASSFRRSGTDTQYF.

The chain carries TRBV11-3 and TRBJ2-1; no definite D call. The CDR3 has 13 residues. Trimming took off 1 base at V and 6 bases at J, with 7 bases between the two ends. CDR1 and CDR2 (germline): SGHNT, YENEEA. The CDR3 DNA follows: TGTGCCAGCAGCTTAGTTTACCGCAATGAGCAGTTCTTC. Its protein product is CASSLVYRNEQFF.

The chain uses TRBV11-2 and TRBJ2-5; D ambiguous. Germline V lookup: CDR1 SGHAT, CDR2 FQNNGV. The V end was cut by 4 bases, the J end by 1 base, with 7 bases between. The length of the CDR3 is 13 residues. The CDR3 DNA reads TGTGCCAGCAGCTCAACCCTCCAAGAGACCCAGTACTTC. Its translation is CASSSTLQETQYF.